This is a list of T cell receptor beta chains from one sample in a study of T cell responses to AZD1222 COVID-19 vaccine. Profiled with immunoSEQ multiplex PCR; TCRdb holds only in-frame clones, not every one. The sample includes 90,000 to 140,000 clones, roughly 90% of them seen just once. Material: peripheral blood, obtained on day 0 of AZD1222 vaccination. The receptors were sampled from an adult in good health. Each CDR3 is given with its conserved first and last residue. The D gene is left open where the match is weak. Clone sizes are given selectively: once, few, many, or a class where the clone is expanded.

J gene	D gene	V gene	clone size	CDR3 DNA	CDR3 protein
TRBJ1-6	-	TRBV12-5	-	TGTGCTAGTGGTTTGGGCGGGACCGAATATTCACCCCTCCACTTT	CASGLGGTEYSPLHF
TRBJ1-3	TRBD1	TRBV5-4	-	TGTGCCAGCAGCTCTGCAAAGGGGGCGGGAAACACCATATATTTT	CASSSAKGAGNTIYF
TRBJ2-6	-	TRBV7-3	once	TGTGCCAGCAGCTTAACTGCCGGGACAGGGGCCAACGTCCTGACTTTC	CASSLTAGTGANVLTF
TRBJ2-2	TRBD2	TRBV3-1/TRBV3-2	-	TGTGCCAGCAGCCAAGGGACTAGCACCGGGGAGCTGTTTTTT	CASSQGTSTGELFF
TRBJ2-7	TRBD2	TRBV7-8	-	TGTGCCAGCAGCCCGCTGACTAGCGGCACCTCCTACGAGCAGTACTTC	CASSPLTSGTSYEQYF
TRBJ2-7	-	TRBV6-5	-	TGTGCCAGCAGTTACTCCCCACGGGACGAGCAGTACTTC	CASSYSPRDEQYF
TRBJ1-4	-	TRBV6-2/TRBV6-3	-	TGTGCCAGCAGCCGTGGCGACGCAACTAATGAAAAACTGTTTTTT	CASSRGDATNEKLFF
TRBJ2-5	TRBD2	TRBV29-1	-	TGCAGCGTATCCGGGGGATCCGGGGGGGAGACCCAGTACTTC	CSVSGGSGGETQYF
TRBJ2-2	-	TRBV29-1	-	TGCAGCGTCGGGACACTATACACCGGGGAGCTGTTTTTT	CSVGTLYTGELFF
TRBJ2-5	-	TRBV11-2	-	TGTGCCAGCAGCCCCGGGGCCGTCGCCCTGGAGACCCAGTACTTC	CASSPGAVALETQYF
TRBJ1-5	-	TRBV19	few	TGTGCCAGTAGTCCCGACTTAACGACGGATGGGAATCAGCCCCAGCATTTT	CASSPDLTTDGNQPQHF
TRBJ1-6	TRBD1	TRBV3-1/TRBV3-2	-	TGTGCCAGCAGCTACCTGACAGGGTATAATTCACCCCTCCACTTT	CASSYLTGYNSPLHF
TRBJ2-7	-	TRBV28	-	TGTGCCAGCAGTTCCCCCGGACAGCGTTACTACGAGCAGTACTTC	CASSSPGQRYYEQYF